A selection of T cell receptor beta chains follows, all from one sample in a study of blood T cells in healthy people across ages. TCRdb reprocessed the 5' RACE reads with MiXCR, giving one entry per CDR3 protein. The sample has around 1.7 million distinct CDR3 sequences, roughly 27% seen once; the top ten hold 7.7%. The specimen sequenced was blood. All receptors come from a woman aged 25 to 39 in good health. CDR3s include the opening cysteine and the closing phenylalanine or tryptophan. Each record gives: clone size, J gene, D gene, V gene, CDR3 protein, CDR3 DNA. The D gene is left open where the match is weak. Clone size is stated in some rows and not others, as once, few, many or a class when expanded.

>few|TRBJ2-4|NA|TRBV7-2
CASSLSNLARAKNIQYF
TGTGCCAGCAGCTTAAGCAATTTAGCCCGGGCCAAAAACATTCAGTACTTC
>many|TRBJ2-1|NA|TRBV4-3
CASSQVGRSGEQFF
TGCGCCAGCAGCCAAGTAGGTAGGAGTGGTGAGCAGTTCTTC
>NA|TRBJ2-1|TRBD2|TRBV7-2
CASSLNGRARKFF
TGTGCCAGCAGCTTAAACGGGAGGGCCCGTAAGTTCTTC
>NA|TRBJ2-3|NA|TRBV20-1
CSARSSVGTDTQYF
TGCAGTGCTAGATCATCTGTCGGGACAGATACGCAGTATTTT
>few|TRBJ2-1|NA|TRBV27
CAGNNEQFF
TGTGCCGGCAACAATGAGCAGTTCTTC
>many|TRBJ1-2|NA|TRBV5-1
CASSLGAGMDYGYTF
TGCGCCAGCAGCTTGGGGGCAGGAATGGACTATGGCTACACCTTC
>many|TRBJ2-7|NA|TRBV12-3/TRBV12-4
CASTTSPGPKGEQYF
TGTGCCAGCACCACCTCCCCGGGGCCTAAGGGGGAGCAGTACTTC
>NA|TRBJ2-3|NA|TRBV29-1
CSVEALGATDTQYF
TGCAGCGTTGAGGCCCTGGGGGCCACAGATACGCAGTATTTT
>few|TRBJ2-3|NA|TRBV5-1
CASSSLGGNTDTQYF
TGCGCCAGCAGTTCCCTCGGGGGTAACACAGATACGCAGTATTTT
>many|TRBJ2-7|NA|TRBV7-9
CASSLAGGPTYEQYF
TGTGCCAGCAGCTTAGCAGGCGGCCCCACCTACGAGCAGTACTTC
>many|TRBJ2-3|TRBD2|TRBV20-1
CSASNGLAGGSTDTQYF
TGCAGTGCCAGTAATGGGCTAGCGGGGGGTAGCACAGATACGCAGTATTTT
>many|TRBJ2-7|TRBD2|TRBV5-5
CASSFRTSGGAPTYEQYF
TGTGCCAGCAGCTTTCGGACTAGCGGGGGGGCCCCGACCTACGAGCAGTACTTC
>few|TRBJ1-2|TRBD1|TRBV5-1
CASSTGDRVHYGYTF
TGCGCCAGCAGCACCGGGGACAGGGTGCACTATGGCTACACCTTC
>few|TRBJ2-7|NA|TRBV7-2
CASSLSPGPDYEQYF
TGTGCCAGCAGCTTGTCGCCGGGTCCCGACTACGAGCAGTACTTC
>NA|TRBJ2-1|TRBD2|TRBV6-1
CASEPAGGSREQFF
TGTGCCAGCGAACCAGCGGGAGGGTCTCGAGAGCAGTTCTTC
>NA|TRBJ1-2|NA|TRBV28
CASSLVADGLDGYTF
TGTGCCAGCAGTTTAGTGGCGGACGGATTAGATGGCTACACCTTC
>NA|TRBJ2-1|NA|TRBV20-1
CSARGLVRAQSYNEQFF
TGCAGTGCTAGGGGCCTAGTTAGGGCTCAGAGTTACAATGAGCAGTTCTTC
>NA|TRBJ2-4|NA|TRBV20-1
CSAPGRESDDQYF
TGCAGTGCCCCCGGCAGGGAAAGCGACGATCAGTACTTC
>many|TRBJ1-2|NA|TRBV7-9
CASSIIGTTNYGYTF
TGTGCCAGCAGCATCATCGGGACGACTAACTATGGCTACACCTTC
>once|TRBJ2-7|NA|TRBV6-7
CASSYGFVGEVSEQYF
TGTGCCAGCAGTTACGGGTTTGTTGGGGAAGTTAGCGAGCAGTACTTC